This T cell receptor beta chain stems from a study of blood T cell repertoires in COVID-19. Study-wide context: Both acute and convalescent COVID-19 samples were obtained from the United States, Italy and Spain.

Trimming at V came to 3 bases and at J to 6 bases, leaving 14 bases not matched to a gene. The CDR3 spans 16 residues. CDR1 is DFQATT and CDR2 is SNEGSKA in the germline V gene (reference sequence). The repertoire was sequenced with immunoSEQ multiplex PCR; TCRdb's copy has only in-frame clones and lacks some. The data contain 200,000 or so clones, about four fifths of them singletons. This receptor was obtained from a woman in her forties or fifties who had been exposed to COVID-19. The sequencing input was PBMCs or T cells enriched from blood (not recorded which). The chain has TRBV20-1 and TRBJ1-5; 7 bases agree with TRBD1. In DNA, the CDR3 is TGCAGTGCTAGTCGCGGGACAGCAGGGGAAGGTCAGCCCCAGCATTTT. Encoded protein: CSASRGTAGEGQPQHF.